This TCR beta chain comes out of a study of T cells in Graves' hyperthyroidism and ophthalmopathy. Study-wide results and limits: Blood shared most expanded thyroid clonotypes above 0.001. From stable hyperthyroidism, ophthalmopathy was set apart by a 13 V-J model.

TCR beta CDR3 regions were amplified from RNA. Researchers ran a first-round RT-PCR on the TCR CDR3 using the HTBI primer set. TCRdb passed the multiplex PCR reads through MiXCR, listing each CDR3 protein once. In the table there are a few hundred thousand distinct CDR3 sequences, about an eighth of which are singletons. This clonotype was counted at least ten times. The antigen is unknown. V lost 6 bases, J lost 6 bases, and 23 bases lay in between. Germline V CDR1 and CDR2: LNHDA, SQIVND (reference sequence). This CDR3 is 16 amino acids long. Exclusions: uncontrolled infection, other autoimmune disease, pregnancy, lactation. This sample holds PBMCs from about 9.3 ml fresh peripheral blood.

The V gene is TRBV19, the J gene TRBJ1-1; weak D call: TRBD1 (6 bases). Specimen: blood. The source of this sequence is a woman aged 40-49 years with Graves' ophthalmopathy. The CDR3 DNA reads TGTGCCAGTAGCGTAACAGGGTTAAATGGGGTCCCTGAAGCTTTCTTT. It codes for CASSVTGLNGVPEAFF.